The 15 T cell receptor beta chains presented below share a single source sample, sequenced in a study of siplizumab effects on memory and regulatory T cells. Produced via immunoSEQ multiplex PCR; TCRdb's table is partial and in-frame only. Of about 56,000 clones listed, over 95% are singletons. The sequenced sample was naive CD8+ T cells sorted from blood. The origin of the receptors is a human donor in good health.

This chain's CDR3 is CASTDRLRGGEQYF. CDR3 DNA sequence: TGTGCCAGCACCGACCGCCTGCGCGGAGGCGAGCAGTACTTC. The rearrangement joins TRBV6-5 to TRBJ2-7, with a possible D match to TRBD2 (5 bases). The V end lost 7 bases, the J end lost 6 bases, and 19 bases lay between the germline ends. The CDR3 has 14 amino acids. Germline CDR1 is MNHEY and CDR2 is SVGAGI.

The gene calls are TRBV9 and TRBJ2-1; perhaps TRBD2 as D (6 bases). Trimming shortened V by 3 bases and J by 0 bases, and 10 bases separated the two germline ends. Germline V CDR1 and CDR2: SGDLS, YYNGEE. This CDR3 region has 15 residues. For the CDR3, the DNA is TGTGCCAGCAGCGGGTTAGCGGACTCCTACAATGAGCAGTTCTTC. Translated, it gives CASSGLADSYNEQFF.

This chain links TRBV5-1 with TRBJ2-7; 7 bases line up with TRBD1. The V segment lost 2 bases and the J segment 3 bases; nucleotides outside the gene matches: 5. The CDR3 runs to 14 residues. Germline V lookup: CDR1 SGHRS, CDR2 YFSETQ. The CDR3, as DNA: TGCGCCAGCAGCTTAGGGGGACAGATCTACGAGCAGTACTTC. The encoded protein is CASSLGGQIYEQYF.

The V and J genes are TRBV6-1 and TRBJ2-7; D may be TRBD1 (6 bases). The V end was cut by 0 bases, the J end by 3 bases, with 12 bases between. The CDR3 runs 15 residues. Germline V lookup: CDR1 MNHNS, CDR2 SASEGT. CDR3 protein: CASSEAPETGYEQYF. CDR3 coding DNA: TGTGCCAGCAGTGAAGCGCCTGAGACAGGCTACGAGCAGTACTTC.

The chain is built from TRBV28 and TRBJ1-3; D remains ambiguous. Per the germline V gene, CDR1 is MDHEN and CDR2 is SYDVKM. V shed 5 bases and J shed 0 bases, with 11 bases lying between them. CDR3 size: 15 residues. The CDR3 region is CASSLGRTSGNTIYF. The CDR3 DNA sequence: TGTGCCAGCAGTCTTGGACGGACCTCTGGAAACACCATATATTTT.

The chain has TRBV5-1 and TRBJ1-3; D ambiguous. CDR1 SGHRS and CDR2 YFSETQ come from the germline V gene. The CDR3 runs 14 residues. The ends were cut back, 0 bases at V and 0 bases at J, with 4 bases in the middle. The CDR3 bases are TGCGCCAGCAGCTTGGGGATCTCTGGAAACACCATATATTTT. Amino acids: CASSLGISGNTIYF.

This chain joins TRBV5-4 and TRBJ2-7, with 7 positions matching TRBD2. The CDR3 consists of 15 residues. Trimming took 4 bases from V and 0 from J; bases not matched to a gene: 7. Germline loops: CDR1 SGHNT, CDR2 YYREEE (reference sequence). CDR3 coding DNA: TGTGCCAGCAGCCCCGGCGCGGGAGCCTCCTACGAGCAGTACTTC. This gives the protein CASSPGAGASYEQYF. Drawing the rest from reference TRBV5-4 and TRBJ2-7, the complete variable domain is ETGVTQSPTHLIKTRGQQVTLRCSSQSGHNTVSWYQQALGQGPQFIFQYYREEENGRGNFPPRFSGLQFPNYSSELNVNALELDDSALYLCASSPGAGASYEQYFGPGTRLTVT.

The rearrangement joins TRBV5-1 to TRBJ2-7, with 7 nucleotides matching TRBD1. The V gene's germline CDR1 is SGHRS and CDR2 YFSETQ. V lost 1 base to trimming and J lost 3 bases; unmatched junction nucleotides: 4. The CDR3 has 14 amino acids. Here the CDR3 reads CASSLRTGVYEQYF. The CDR3 region has the DNA TGCGCCAGCAGCTTGAGGACAGGAGTCTACGAGCAGTACTTC.

The rearrangement uses TRBV27 and TRBJ2-3; maybe TRBD2 (5 bases). CDR3 size: 13 residues. Trimming left V 2 bases short and J 5 bases short, with 8 bases between. CDR1 is MNHEY and CDR2 is SMNVEV in the germline V gene (reference sequence). CDR3 DNA: TGTGCCAGCAGTTTAACCGAGGGAGATACGCAGTATTTT. Translated, it gives CASSLTEGDTQYF.

The V gene is TRBV9, the J gene TRBJ1-1, with TRBD1 identical over 7 bases. This CDR3 is built from 14 residues. The V gene end was trimmed by 0 bases and the J gene end by 3 bases; junction bases not matched to a gene: 2. In germline, CDR1 is SGDLS, CDR2 YYNGEE. In nucleotides, the CDR3 is TGTGCCAGCAGCGTAGGAGGGGGCGACACTGAAGCTTTCTTT. Protein: CASSVGGGDTEAFF.

The chain is built from TRBV9 and TRBJ2-2; D might be TRBD1 (6 bases). CDR3 length: 16 residues. The V end was cut by 3 bases, the J end by 3 bases, with 15 bases between. Germline V gene sequence: CDR1 SGDLS, CDR2 YYNGEE. The CDR3 nucleotides are TGTGCCAGCAGCGAGGGAAGGGGACACTACACCGGGGAGCTGTTTTTT. As protein: CASSEGRGHYTGELFF.

V and J are TRBV15 and TRBJ2-2, with 8 bases matching TRBD1. The CDR3 consists of 13 residues. V lost 10 bases to trimming and J lost 6 bases; unmatched junction nucleotides: 7. The germline V gene has CDR1 LNHNV and CDR2 YYDKDF (reference sequence). The CDR3 reads CAIQGAGAGELFF. DNA of the CDR3: TGTGCCATTCAGGGGGCCGGAGCCGGGGAGCTGTTTTTT.

This rearrangement joins TRBV28 to TRBJ1-2, with a possible D match to TRBD1 (5 bases). The V and J ends lost 6 bases and 5 bases respectively, with 19 bases between them. Germline assignment: CDR1 MDHEN and CDR2 SYDVKM. The CDR3 runs 15 residues. In DNA, the CDR3 is TGTGCCAGCAGCCTCGACCGCACCGGGGGGTATGGCTACACCTTC. It yields the protein CASSLDRTGGYGYTF.

The chain links TRBV9 to TRBJ2-7; 7 bases fit TRBD1. The CDR3 loop spans 15 amino acids. CDR1 is SGDLS, CDR2 YYNGEE, per germline. V trimming: 3 bases; J trimming: 0 bases; junction bases outside the gene matches: 6. CDR3 sequence (DNA): TGTGCCAGCAGCGGAGGGGGCACCTTCTCCTACGAGCAGTACTTC. Residues: CASSGGGTFSYEQYF.

This chain joins TRBV27 and TRBJ2-1, with D perhaps TRBD1 or TRBD2 (5 bases each). The CDR3 totals 16 residues. The germline CDR1 and CDR2 sequences are MNHEY and SMNVEV (reference sequence). V dropped 0 bases and J dropped 0 bases, with 9 bases sitting between them. CDR3 bases: TGTGCCAGCAGTTTATCAGGGACGAGCTCCTACAATGAGCAGTTCTTC. This sequence encodes CASSLSGTSSYNEQFF.